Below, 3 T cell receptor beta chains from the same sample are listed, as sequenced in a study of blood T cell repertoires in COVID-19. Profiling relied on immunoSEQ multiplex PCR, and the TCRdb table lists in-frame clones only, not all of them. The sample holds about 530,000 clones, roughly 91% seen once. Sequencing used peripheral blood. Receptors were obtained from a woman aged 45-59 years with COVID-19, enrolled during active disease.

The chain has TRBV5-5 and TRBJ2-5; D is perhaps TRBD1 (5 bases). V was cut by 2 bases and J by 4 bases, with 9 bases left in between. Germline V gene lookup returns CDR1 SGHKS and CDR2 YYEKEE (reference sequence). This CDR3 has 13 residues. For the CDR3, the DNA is TGTGCCAGCAGCTTATGGCAGGGAGAGACCCAGTACTTC. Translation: CASSLWQGETQYF.

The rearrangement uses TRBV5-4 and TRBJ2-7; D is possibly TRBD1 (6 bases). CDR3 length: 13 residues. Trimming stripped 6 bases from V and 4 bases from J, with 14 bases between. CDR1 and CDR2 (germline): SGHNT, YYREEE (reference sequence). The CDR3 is CASTSYREYEQYF. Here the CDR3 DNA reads TGTGCCAGCACCTCTTACAGGGAATACGAGCAGTACTTC.

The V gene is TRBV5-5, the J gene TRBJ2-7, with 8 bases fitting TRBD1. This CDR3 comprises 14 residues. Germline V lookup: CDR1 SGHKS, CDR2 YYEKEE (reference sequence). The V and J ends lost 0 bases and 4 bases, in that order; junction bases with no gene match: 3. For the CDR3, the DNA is TGTGCCAGCAGCTTGGGACAGGGGAAGTACGAGCAGTACTTC. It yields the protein CASSLGQGKYEQYF.